This TCR beta chain was observed in a study of T cell changes during pregnancy in multiple sclerosis. The CDR3 has 16 amino acids. V was cut by 0 bases and J by 1 base, with 13 bases left in between. In germline, CDR1 is SGHRS, CDR2 YFSETQ. Repertoires were generated with immunoSEQ multiplex PCR, while TCRdb's copy carries only in-frame clones and drops some. The table lists tens of thousands of clones, 91% of them singletons. The receptor's source is a female donor in good health, enrolled as a control in a pregnancy study. The sample consisted of peripheral blood, taken after pregnancy. The chain couples TRBV5-1 to TRBJ1-1; D gene unclear. The CDR3 DNA follows: TGCGCCAGCAGCTTGGAAGGGCTAGGGAGGAACACTGAAGCTTTCTTT. This sequence encodes CASSLEGLGRNTEAFF.